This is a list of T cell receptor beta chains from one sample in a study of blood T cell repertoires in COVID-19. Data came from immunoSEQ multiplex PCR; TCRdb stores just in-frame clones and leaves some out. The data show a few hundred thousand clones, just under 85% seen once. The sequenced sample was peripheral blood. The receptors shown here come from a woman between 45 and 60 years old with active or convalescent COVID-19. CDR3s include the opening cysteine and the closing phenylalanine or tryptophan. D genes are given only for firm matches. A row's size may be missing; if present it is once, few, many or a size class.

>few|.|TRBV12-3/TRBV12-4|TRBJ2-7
CASSTDGQSEQYF
TGTGCCAGCAGTACCGACGGACAGAGCGAGCAGTACTTC
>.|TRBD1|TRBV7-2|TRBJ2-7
CASSRDRGGGYEQYF
TGTGCCAGCAGCCGCGACAGGGGAGGAGGCTACGAGCAGTACTTC
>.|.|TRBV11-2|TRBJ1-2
CASSPPSRATYGYTF
TGTGCCAGCAGCCCCCCGAGCAGGGCTACCTATGGCTACACCTTC
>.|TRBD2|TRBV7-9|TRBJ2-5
CASSALAGVETQYF
TGTGCCAGCAGCGCCCTAGCGGGAGTAGAGACCCAGTACTTC
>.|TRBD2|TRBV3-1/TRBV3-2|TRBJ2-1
CASSQGGLVNYNEQFF
TGTGCCAGCAGCCAAGGGGGACTAGTAAACTACAATGAGCAGTTCTTC
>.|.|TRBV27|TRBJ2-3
CASSLNWWDTQYF
TGTGCCAGCAGCCTAAACTGGTGGGATACGCAGTATTTT
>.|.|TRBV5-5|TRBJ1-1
CASTQLKRGGTEAFF
TGTGCCAGCACCCAACTGAAAAGAGGGGGCACTGAAGCTTTCTTT
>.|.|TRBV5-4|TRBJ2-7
CASSLPGAYEQYF
TGTGCCAGCAGCTTGCCCGGGGCCTACGAGCAGTACTTC
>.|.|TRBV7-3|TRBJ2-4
CASSLIGSRGIQYF
TGTGCCAGCAGCTTAATAGGCAGTCGGGGCATTCAGTACTTC
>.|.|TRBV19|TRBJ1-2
CASSFDTQDIGYTF
TGTGCCAGTAGTTTCGACACACAGGATATCGGCTACACCTTC
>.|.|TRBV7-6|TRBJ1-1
CASSLADTLSGNTEAFF
TGTGCCAGCAGCTTAGCGGACACCCTCTCAGGGAACACTGAAGCTTTCTTT
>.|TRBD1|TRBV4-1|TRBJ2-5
CASSQKGQGLRETQYF
TGCGCCAGCAGCCAAAAGGGACAGGGGCTTCGAGAGACCCAGTACTTC
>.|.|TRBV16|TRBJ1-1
CASSPGRTDTEAFF
TGTGCCAGCAGCCCCGGGAGGACAGACACTGAAGCTTTCTTT
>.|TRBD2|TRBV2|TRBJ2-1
CASSALAGSYNEQFF
TGTGCCAGCAGTGCACTAGCGGGTTCCTACAATGAGCAGTTCTTC
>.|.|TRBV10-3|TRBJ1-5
CAISRDSNQPQHF
TGTGCCATCTCACGGGATAGCAATCAGCCCCAGCATTTT
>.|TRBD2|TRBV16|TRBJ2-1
CASSQSAGRAGNEQFF
TGTGCCAGCAGCCAATCGGCCGGGAGGGCCGGGAATGAGCAGTTCTTC
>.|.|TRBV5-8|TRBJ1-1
CASSIALSGMNTEAFF
TGTGCCAGCAGCATTGCCTTGTCCGGGATGAACACTGAAGCTTTCTTT
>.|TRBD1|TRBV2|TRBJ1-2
CASSESGGNGYTF
TGTGCCAGCAGTGAATCAGGGGGCAATGGCTACACCTTC
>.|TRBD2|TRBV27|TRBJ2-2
CASSLYLPLAGGYAGELFF
TGTGCCAGCAGTTTATATCTTCCCCTAGCGGGAGGGTACGCCGGGGAGCTGTTTTTT
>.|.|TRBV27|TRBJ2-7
CASSLFGALATEQYF
TGTGCCAGCAGTTTATTCGGTGCGCTAGCGACGGAGCAGTACTTC
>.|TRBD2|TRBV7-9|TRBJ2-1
CASSPRTGLAGGPYNEQFF
TGTGCCAGCAGCCCCAGAACGGGACTAGCGGGAGGTCCCTACAATGAGCAGTTCTTC
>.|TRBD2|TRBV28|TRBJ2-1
CASSSPPGTSGSAPKRSYNEQFF
TGTGCCAGCAGTTCACCCCCCGGGACTAGCGGGAGCGCCCCCAAAAGGTCCTACAATGAGCAGTTCTTC
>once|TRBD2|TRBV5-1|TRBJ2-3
CASRPHGLASGDTQYF
TGCGCCAGCAGACCGCACGGACTAGCATCGGGAGATACGCAGTATTTT
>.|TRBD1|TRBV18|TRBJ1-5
CASSRTGGLGNQPQHF
TGTGCCAGCTCACGGACAGGGGGCTTAGGCAATCAGCCCCAGCATTTT
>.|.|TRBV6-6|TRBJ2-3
CASSTNGGTDTQYF
TGTGCCAGCAGTACTAACGGGGGCACAGATACGCAGTATTTT
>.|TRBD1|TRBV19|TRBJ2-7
CASSERDSSYEQYF
TGTGCCAGTAGTGAACGGGACAGCTCCTACGAGCAGTACTTC
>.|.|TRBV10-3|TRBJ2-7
CATGVGEAEQYF
TGTGCCACCGGTGTCGGGGAGGCCGAGCAGTACTTC
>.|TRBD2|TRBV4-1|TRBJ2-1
CASSQATSVSYNEQFF
TGCGCCAGCAGCCAGGCTACTAGCGTCTCCTACAATGAGCAGTTCTTC
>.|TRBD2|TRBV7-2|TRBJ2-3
CASSNPSGPSTDTQYF
TGTGCCAGCAGCAACCCTAGCGGGCCTAGCACAGATACGCAGTATTTT
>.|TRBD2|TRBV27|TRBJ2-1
CASSLGAGLGLNEQFF
TGTGCCAGCAGTTTAGGAGCGGGACTAGGATTGAATGAGCAGTTCTTC
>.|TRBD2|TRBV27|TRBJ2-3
CASSFSGGITQYF
TGTGCCAGCAGTTTTTCGGGGGGGATAACGCAGTATTTT
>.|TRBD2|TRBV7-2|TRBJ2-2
CASSLNSGRAAGELFF
TGTGCCAGCAGCCTTAATAGCGGGAGGGCCGCCGGGGAGCTGTTTTTT
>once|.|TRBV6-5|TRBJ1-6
CASSYSSGFNSPLHF
TGTGCCAGCAGTTACTCATCAGGGTTTAATTCACCCCTCCACTTT
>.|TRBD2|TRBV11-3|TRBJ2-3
CASSAGLAGVSTDTQYF
TGTGCCAGCAGTGCGGGACTAGCGGGGGTTAGCACAGATACGCAGTATTTT
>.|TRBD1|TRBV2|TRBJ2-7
CASSDGDRLRYEQYF
TGTGCCAGCAGTGACGGGGACAGATTGCGCTACGAGCAGTACTTC
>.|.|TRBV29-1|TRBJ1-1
CSVENWGVNTEAFF
TGCAGCGTTGAAAACTGGGGCGTGAACACTGAAGCTTTCTTT
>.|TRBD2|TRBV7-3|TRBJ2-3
CASSKRTSGVGTDTQYF
TGTGCCAGCAGTAAAAGGACTAGCGGGGTGGGAACAGATACGCAGTATTTT
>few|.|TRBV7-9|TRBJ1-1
CASSPTPNTEAFF
TGTGCCAGCAGCCCGACACCAAACACTGAAGCTTTCTTT
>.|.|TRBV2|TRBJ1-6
CASSEQNMSPLHF
TGTGCCAGCAGTGAGCAAAACATGTCACCCCTCCACTTT
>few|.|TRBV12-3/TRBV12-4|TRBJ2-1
CASTNRGGEQFF
TGTGCCAGCACCAATAGAGGAGGTGAGCAGTTCTTC
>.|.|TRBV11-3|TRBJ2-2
CASSFRASDTGELFF
TGTGCCAGCAGCTTTCGGGCTAGCGACACCGGGGAGCTGTTTTTT
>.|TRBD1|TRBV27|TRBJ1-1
CASTNRGYTEAFF
TGTGCCAGCACCAACAGGGGATACACTGAAGCTTTCTTT
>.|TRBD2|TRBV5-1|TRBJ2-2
CASSGPSGGRPVGELFF
TGCGCCAGCAGCGGGCCCTCGGGCGGGAGGCCCGTCGGGGAGCTGTTTTTT
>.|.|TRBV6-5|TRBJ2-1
CASSPEPTGGSEQFF
TGTGCCAGCAGCCCCGAACCAACAGGTGGCAGTGAGCAGTTCTTC
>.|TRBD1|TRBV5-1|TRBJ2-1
CASKRTGSANEQFF
TGCGCCAGCAAAAGGACAGGGTCTGCCAATGAGCAGTTCTTC
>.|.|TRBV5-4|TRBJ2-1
CASSEDLDFASYNEQFF
TGTGCCAGCAGCGAAGATTTGGACTTCGCCTCCTACAATGAGCAGTTCTTC
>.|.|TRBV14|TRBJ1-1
CASSLNRGQVLTEAFF
TGTGCCAGCAGCCTCAACCGCGGACAAGTCCTAACTGAAGCTTTCTTT
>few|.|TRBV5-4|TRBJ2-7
CASSPRRRGGDEQYF
TGTGCCAGCAGCCCCCGCCGAAGGGGCGGGGACGAGCAGTACTTC
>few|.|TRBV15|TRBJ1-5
CATSRTGQRNQPQHF
TGTGCCACCAGCAGGACCGGACAGAGAAATCAGCCCCAGCATTTT
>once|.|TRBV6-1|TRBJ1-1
CASSDRGTMNTEAFF
TGTGCCAGCAGTGACAGGGGAACCATGAACACTGAAGCTTTCTTT